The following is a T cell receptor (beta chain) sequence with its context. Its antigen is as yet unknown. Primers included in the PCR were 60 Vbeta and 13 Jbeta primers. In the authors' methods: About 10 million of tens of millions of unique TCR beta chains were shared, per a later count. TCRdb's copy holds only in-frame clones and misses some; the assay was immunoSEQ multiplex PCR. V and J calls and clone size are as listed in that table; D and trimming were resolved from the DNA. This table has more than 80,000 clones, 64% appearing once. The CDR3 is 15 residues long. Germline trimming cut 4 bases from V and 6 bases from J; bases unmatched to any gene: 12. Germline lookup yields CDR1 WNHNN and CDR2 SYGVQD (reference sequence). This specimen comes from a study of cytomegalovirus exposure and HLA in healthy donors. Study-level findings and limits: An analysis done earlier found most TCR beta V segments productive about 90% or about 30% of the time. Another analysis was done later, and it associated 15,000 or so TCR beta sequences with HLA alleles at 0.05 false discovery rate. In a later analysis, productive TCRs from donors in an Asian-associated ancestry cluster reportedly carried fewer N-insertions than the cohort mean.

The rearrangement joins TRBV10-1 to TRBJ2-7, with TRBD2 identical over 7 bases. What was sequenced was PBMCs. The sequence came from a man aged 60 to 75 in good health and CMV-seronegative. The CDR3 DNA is TGCGCCAGCAGTGGGGTGACTAGCTCATCGGGCGAGCAGTACTTC. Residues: CASSGVTSSSGEQYF.